This TCR beta chain was identified during a study of blood T cell repertoires in COVID-19. Study summary: Collection of acute and convalescent COVID-19 samples took place in the United States, Italy and Spain. The cDNA or gDNA used as material had been derived from T cells, B-cell-depleted T cells, or PBMCs.

Authors' data handling: Nucleated cell counts were estimated from reference gene primer amplification. The assay was immunoSEQ multiplex PCR, and TCRdb's table has in-frame clones only and misses some. V, J and clone size reflect that table, while D and trimming were determined from the DNA. The sample includes about 130,000 clones, around nine tenths of them seen just once. The CDR3 totals 15 residues. V was pared by 2 bases and J by 4 bases, with 12 bases between. Germline V CDR1 and CDR2: SNHLY, FYNNEI. The receptor was derived from an elderly woman with acute or convalescent COVID-19. The chain recombines TRBV2 with TRBJ2-1; D is possibly TRBD2 (6 bases). Sequencing was carried out using peripheral blood. CDR3 sequence (DNA): TGTGCCAGCAGTGAATTAGCGGACTTTTACAATGAGCAGTTCTTC. Translated, it gives CASSELADFYNEQFF.